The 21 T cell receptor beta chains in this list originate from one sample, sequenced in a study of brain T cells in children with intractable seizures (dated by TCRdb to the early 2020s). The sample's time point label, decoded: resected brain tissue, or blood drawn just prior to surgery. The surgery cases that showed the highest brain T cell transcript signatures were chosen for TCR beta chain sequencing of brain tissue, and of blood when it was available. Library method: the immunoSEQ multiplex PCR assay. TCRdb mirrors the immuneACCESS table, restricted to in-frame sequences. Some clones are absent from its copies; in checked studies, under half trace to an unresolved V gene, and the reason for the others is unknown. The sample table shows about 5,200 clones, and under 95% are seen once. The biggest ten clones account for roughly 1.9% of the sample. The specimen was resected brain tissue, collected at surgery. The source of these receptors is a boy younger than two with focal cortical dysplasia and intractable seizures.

The CDR3 sequence: CASSSLAGENTGELFF. The CDR3, as DNA: TGTGCCAGCAGCTCCCTGGCAGGCGAGAACACCGGGGAGCTGTTTTTT. The V gene is TRBV11-3, the J gene TRBJ2-2; D is unresolved. Looked up from germline, CDR1 is SGHNT and CDR2 is YENEEA. There are 16 residues in the CDR3. V was cut by 4 bases and J by 1 base, with 13 bases left in between.

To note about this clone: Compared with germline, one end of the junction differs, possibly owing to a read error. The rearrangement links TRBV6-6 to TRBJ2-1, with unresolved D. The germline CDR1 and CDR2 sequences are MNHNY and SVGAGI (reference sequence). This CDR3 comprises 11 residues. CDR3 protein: CARTKYTEQFF. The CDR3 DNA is TGTGCCAGAACTAAGTACACTGAGCAGTTCTTC.

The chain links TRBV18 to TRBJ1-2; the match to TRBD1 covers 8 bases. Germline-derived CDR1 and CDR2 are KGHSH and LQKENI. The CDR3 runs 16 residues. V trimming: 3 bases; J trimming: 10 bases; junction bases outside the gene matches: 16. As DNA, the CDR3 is TGTGCCAGCTCACCCATAAGCGGAAGACAGACAGGGGACTACACCTTC. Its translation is CASSPISGRQTGDYTF.

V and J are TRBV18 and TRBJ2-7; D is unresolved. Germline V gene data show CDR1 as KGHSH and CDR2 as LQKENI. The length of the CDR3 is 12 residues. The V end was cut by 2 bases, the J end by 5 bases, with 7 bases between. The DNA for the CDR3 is TGTGCCAGCTCACCAATATCGGACGAGCAGTACTTC. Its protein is CASSPISDEQYF.

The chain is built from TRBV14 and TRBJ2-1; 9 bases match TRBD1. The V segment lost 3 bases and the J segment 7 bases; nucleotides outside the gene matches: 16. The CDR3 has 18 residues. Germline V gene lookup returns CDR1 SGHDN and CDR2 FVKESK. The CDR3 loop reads CASSHLSLRGQGFNEQFF. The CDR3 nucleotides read TGTGCCAGCAGCCACCTTTCTCTACGGGGACAGGGTTTTAATGAGCAGTTCTTC.

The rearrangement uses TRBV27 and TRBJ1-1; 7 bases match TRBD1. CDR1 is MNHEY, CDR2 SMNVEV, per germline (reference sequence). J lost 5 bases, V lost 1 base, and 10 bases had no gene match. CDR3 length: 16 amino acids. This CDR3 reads CASSLFGTEGETEAFF. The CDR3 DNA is TGTGCCAGCAGTTTATTTGGGACAGAAGGGGAAACTGAAGCTTTCTTT.

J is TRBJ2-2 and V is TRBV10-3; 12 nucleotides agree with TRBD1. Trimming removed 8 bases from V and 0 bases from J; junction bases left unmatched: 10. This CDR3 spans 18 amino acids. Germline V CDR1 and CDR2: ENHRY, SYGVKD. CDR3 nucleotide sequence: TGTGCCATCCACGACCCGGGGACAGGGGGCGCGAACACCGGGGAGCTGTTTTTT. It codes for CAIHDPGTGGANTGELFF.

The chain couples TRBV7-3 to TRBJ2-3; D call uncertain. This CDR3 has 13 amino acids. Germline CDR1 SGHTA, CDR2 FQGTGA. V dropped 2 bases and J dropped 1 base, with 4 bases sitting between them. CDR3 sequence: CASSLGGTDTQYF. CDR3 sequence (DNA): TGTGCCAGCAGCTTAGGGGGCACAGATACGCAGTATTTT. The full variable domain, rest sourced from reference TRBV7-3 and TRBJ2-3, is GAGVSQTPSNKVTEKGKYVELRCDPISGHTALYWYRQSLGQGPEFLIYFQGTGAADDSGLPNDRFFAVRPEGSVSTLKIQRTERGDSAVYLCASSLGGTDTQYFGPGTRLTVL.

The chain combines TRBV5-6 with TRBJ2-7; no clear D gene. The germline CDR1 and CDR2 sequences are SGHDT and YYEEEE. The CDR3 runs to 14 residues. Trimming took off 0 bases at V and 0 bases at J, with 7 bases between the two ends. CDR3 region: CASSLGSRSYEQYF. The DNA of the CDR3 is TGTGCCAGCAGCTTGGGGAGCCGCTCCTACGAGCAGTACTTC.

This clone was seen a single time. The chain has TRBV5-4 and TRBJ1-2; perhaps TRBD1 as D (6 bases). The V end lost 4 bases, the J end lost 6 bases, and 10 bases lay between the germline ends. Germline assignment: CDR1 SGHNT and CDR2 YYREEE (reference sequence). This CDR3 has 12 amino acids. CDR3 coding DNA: TGTGCCAGCAGCCCGTACAGGGATGGCTACACCTTC. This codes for CASSPYRDGYTF.

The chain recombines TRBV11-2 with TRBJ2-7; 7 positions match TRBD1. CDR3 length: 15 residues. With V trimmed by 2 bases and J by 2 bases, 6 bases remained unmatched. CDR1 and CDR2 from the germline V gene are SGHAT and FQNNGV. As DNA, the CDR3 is TGTGCCAGCAGCTTATGGCAGGGGGAAGCCTACGAGCAGTACTTC. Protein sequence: CASSLWQGEAYEQYF.

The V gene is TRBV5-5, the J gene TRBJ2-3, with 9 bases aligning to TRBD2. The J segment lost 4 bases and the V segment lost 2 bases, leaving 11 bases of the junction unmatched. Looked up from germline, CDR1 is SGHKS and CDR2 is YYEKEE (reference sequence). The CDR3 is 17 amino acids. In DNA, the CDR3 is TGTGCCAGCAGCTTTCTAGCGGGGCTGGGGGCCGCAGATACGCAGTATTTT. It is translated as CASSFLAGLGAADTQYF.

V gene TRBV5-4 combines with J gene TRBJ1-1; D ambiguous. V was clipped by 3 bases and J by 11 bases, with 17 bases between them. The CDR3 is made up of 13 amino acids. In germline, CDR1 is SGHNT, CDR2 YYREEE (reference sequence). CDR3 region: CASSSAGPPWAFF. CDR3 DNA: TGTGCCAGCAGCTCGGCCGGGCCTCCCTGGGCTTTCTTT.

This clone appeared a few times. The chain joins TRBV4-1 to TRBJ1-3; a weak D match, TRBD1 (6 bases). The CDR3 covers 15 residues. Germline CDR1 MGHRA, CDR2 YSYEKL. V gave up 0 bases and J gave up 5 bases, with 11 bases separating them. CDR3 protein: CASSQDRGWRNTIYF. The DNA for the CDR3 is TGCGCCAGCAGCCAAGACAGGGGCTGGAGAAACACCATATATTTT.

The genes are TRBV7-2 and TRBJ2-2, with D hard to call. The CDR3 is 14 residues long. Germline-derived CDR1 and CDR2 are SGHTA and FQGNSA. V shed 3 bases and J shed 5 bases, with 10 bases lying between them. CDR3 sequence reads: CASSLDQTTGELFF. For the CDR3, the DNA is TGTGCCAGCAGCTTGGACCAAACGACCGGGGAGCTGTTTTTT. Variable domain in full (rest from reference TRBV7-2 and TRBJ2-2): GAGVSQSPSNKVTEKGKDVELRCDPISGHTALYWYRQSLGQGLEFLIYFQGNSAPDKSGLPSDRFSAERTGGSVSTLTIQRTQQEDSAVYLCASSLDQTTGELFFGEGSRLTVL.

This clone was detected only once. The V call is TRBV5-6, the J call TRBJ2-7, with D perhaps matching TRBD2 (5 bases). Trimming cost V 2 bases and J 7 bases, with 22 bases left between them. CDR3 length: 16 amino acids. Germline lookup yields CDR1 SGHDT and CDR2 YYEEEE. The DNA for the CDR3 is TGTGCCAGCAGCTTAGGGCTAGCATCCATTCAGAGGGAGCAGTACTTC. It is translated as CASSLGLASIQREQYF.

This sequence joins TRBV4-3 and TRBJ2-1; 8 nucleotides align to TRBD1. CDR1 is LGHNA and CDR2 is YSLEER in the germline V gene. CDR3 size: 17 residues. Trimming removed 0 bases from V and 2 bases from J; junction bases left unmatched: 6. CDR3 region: CASSQDGAGGAYNEQFF. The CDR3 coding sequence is TGCGCCAGCAGCCAAGATGGAGCAGGGGGCGCCTACAATGAGCAGTTCTTC.

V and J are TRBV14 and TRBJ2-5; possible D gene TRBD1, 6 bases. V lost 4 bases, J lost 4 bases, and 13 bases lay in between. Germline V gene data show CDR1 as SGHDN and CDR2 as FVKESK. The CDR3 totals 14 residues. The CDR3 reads CASSPHQGRETQYF. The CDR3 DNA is TGTGCCAGCAGCCCACACCAGGGGCGAGAGACCCAGTACTTC.

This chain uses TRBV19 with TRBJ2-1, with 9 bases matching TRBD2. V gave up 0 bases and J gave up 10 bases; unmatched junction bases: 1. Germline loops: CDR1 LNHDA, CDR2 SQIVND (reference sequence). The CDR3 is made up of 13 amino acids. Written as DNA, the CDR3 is TGTGCCAGTAGTATAGATCTAGCGGGAGAGCAGTTCTTC. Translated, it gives CASSIDLAGEQFF.

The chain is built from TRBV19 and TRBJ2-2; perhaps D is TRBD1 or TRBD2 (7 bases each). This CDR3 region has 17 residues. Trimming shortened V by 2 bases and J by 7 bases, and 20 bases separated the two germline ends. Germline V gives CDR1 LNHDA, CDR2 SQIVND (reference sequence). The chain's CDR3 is CASSIILAEGANGELFF. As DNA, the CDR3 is TGTGCCAGTAGTATAATCCTAGCGGAGGGGGCTAACGGGGAGCTGTTTTTT.

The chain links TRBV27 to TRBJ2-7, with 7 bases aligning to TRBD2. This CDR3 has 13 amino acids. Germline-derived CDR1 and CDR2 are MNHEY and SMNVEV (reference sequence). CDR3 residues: CATSTSFLNEQYF. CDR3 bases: TGTGCGACGTCGACTAGCTTTCTTAACGAGCAGTACTTC.